The sequence of this T cell receptor (beta chain) was determined in a study of T cell changes during pregnancy in multiple sclerosis. TCRdb's table, derived via immunoSEQ multiplex PCR, lists solely in-frame clones and lacks some. The sample holds under 55,000 clones; roughly 93% are singletons and the top ten take 1.4%. V shed 5 bases and J 9 bases; nucleotides not matched to a gene: 13. The CDR3 is made up of 14 amino acids. The germline V gene encodes CDR1 SGHTA and CDR2 FQGNSA. This clone came up a few times. The sequenced material came from PBMCs (not recorded whether the cells were cultured). This receptor was identified in a female donor with multiple sclerosis, enrolled in a pregnancy study. The V gene is TRBV7-2, the J gene TRBJ2-7, with 7 bases lining up with TRBD1. The CDR3, as DNA: TGTGCCAGCAGCCAAAGGGACAGCAGCCGAAGGCAGTACTTC. Its protein product is CASSQRDSSRRQYF.